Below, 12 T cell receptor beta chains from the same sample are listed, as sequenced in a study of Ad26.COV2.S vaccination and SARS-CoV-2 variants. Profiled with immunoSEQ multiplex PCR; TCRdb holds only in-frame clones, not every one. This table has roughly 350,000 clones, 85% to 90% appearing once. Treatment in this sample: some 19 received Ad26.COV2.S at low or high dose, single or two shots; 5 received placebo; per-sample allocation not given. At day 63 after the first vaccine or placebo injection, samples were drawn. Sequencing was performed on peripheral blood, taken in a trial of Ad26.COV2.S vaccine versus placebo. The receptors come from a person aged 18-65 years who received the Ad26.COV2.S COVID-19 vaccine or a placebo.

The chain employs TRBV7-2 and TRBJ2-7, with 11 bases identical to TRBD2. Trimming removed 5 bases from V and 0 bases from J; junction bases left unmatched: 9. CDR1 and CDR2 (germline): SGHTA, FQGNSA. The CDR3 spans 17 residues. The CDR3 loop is CASSLGTSGLYSYEQYF. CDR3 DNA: TGTGCCAGCAGCCTTGGGACTAGCGGACTATACTCCTACGAGCAGTACTTC.

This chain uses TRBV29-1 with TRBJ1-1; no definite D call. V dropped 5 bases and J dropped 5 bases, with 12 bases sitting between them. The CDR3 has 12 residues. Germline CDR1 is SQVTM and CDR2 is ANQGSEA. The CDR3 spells CSVRGSRTEAFF. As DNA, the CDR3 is TGCAGCGTTCGGGGTTCGAGAACTGAAGCTTTCTTT.

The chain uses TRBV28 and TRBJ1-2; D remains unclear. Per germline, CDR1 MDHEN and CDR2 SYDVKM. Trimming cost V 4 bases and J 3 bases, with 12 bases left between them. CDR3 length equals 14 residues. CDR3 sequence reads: CASSSPDGYYGYTF. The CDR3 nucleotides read TGTGCCAGCAGTTCCCCGGACGGATACTATGGCTACACCTTC.

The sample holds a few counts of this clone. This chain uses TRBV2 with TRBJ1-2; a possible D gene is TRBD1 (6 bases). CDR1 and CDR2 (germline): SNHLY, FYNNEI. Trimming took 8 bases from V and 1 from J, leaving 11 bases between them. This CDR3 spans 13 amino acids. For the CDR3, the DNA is TGTGCCAGCCTGGACAGCGTTAACTATGGCTACACCTTC. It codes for CASLDSVNYGYTF.

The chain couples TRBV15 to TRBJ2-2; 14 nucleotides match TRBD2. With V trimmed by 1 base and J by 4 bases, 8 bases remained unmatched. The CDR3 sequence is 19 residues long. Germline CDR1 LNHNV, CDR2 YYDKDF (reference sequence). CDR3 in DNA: TGTGCCACCAGCAGAGCCCAAGGACTAGCGGGAGGTGGCACCGGGGAGCTGTTTTTT. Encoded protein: CATSRAQGLAGGGTGELFF. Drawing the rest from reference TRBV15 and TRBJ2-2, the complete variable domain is DAMVIQNPRYQVTQFGKPVTLSCSQTLNHNVMYWYQQKSSQAPKLLFHYYDKDFNNEADTPDNFQSRRPNTSFCFLDIRSPGLGDTAMYLCATSRAQGLAGGGTGELFFGEGSRLTVL.

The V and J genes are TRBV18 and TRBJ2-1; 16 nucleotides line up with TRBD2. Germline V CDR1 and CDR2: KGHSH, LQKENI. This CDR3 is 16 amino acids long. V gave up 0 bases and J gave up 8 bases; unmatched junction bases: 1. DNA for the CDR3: TGTGCCAGCTCACCACCGGGACTAGCGGGAGGGGATGAGCAGTTCTTC. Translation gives CASSPPGLAGGDEQFF.

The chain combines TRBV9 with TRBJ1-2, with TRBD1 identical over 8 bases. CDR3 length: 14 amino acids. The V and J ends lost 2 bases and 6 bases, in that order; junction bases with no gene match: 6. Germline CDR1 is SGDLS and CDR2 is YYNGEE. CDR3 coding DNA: TGTGCCAGCAGCGTCACTGCAGGGGGCCATGGCTACACCTTC. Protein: CASSVTAGGHGYTF.

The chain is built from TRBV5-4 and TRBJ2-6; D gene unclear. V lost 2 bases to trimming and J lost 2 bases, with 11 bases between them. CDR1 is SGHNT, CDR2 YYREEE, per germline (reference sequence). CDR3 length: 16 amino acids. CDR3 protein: CASSFLDGTGANVLTF. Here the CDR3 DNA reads TGTGCCAGCAGCTTCCTCGATGGGACTGGGGCCAACGTCCTGACTTTC.

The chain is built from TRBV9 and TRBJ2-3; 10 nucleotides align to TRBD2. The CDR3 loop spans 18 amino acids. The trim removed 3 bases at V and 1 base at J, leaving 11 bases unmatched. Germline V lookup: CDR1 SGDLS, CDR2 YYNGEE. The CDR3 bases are TGTGCCAGCAGCGAACCGGGACTAGCGACGTCGGGCACAGATACGCAGTATTTT. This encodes CASSEPGLATSGTDTQYF.

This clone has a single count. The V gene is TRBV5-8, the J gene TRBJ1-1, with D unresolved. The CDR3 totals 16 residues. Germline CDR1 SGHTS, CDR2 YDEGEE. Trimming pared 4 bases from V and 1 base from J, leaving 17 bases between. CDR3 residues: CASSPAKTSANTEAFF. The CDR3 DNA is TGTGCCAGCAGCCCAGCAAAGACCTCTGCGAACACTGAAGCTTTCTTT.

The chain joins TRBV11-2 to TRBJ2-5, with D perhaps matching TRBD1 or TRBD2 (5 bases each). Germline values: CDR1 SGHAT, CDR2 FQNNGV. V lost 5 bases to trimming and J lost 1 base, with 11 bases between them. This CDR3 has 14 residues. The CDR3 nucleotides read TGTGCCAGCAGCCGGGACGGAGCCCAAGAGACCCAGTACTTC. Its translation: CASSRDGAQETQYF.

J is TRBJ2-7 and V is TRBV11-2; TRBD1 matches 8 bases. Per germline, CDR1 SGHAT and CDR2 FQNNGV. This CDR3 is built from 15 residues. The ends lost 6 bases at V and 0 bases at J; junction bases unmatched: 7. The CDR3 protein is CASRKGQDSSYEQYF. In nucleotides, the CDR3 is TGTGCCAGCAGGAAGGGACAGGACAGCTCCTACGAGCAGTACTTC. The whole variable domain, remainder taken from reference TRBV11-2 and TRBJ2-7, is EAGVAQSPRYKIIEKRQSVAFWCNPISGHATLYWYQQILGQGPKLLIQFQNNGVVDDSQLPKDRFSAERLKGVDSTLKIQPAKLEDSAVYLCASRKGQDSSYEQYFGPGTRLTVT.